Presented here are 3 T cell receptor beta chains from one specimen sequenced in a study of T cell responses to AZD1222 COVID-19 vaccine. Profiled with immunoSEQ multiplex PCR; TCRdb holds only in-frame clones, not every one. The data show 72,000 or so clones, around 90% seen once. Specimen: peripheral blood, collected on day 0 of AZD1222 vaccination. These receptors were obtained from an adult in good health.

This clone has a single count. This sequence joins TRBV12-3 or TRBV12-4 and TRBJ2-5, with unresolved D. With 7 bases removed from V and 5 bases from J, the gap between germline ends came to 11 bases. The CDR3 length is 12 residues. The CDR3, as DNA: TGTGCCAGCAAGACCCTAGAGGAGACCCAGTACTTC. Translation: CASKTLEETQYF.

The rearrangement links TRBV9 to TRBJ1-2; D possibly corresponds to TRBD1 (5 bases). The V end was cut by 2 bases, the J end by 1 base, with 18 bases between. The CDR3 consists of 17 residues. From germline, CDR1 is SGDLS and CDR2 YYNGEE. The CDR3 DNA is TGTGCCAGCAGCGTTCATACCGGGACGGGGGATAACTATGGCTACACCTTC. This gives the protein CASSVHTGTGDNYGYTF.

The V call is TRBV5-1, the J call TRBJ2-1; TRBD2 agrees at 8 bases. Germline CDR1 is SGHRS and CDR2 is YFSETQ. The CDR3 totals 14 residues. V lost 2 bases, J lost 8 bases, and 6 bases stayed unmatched. In nucleotides, the CDR3 is TGCGCCAGCAGCTTAAGCGGGAGAAAAGATGAGCAGTTCTTC. Residues: CASSLSGRKDEQFF.